The 25 T cell receptor beta chains given below trace back to one sample, sequenced in a study of spatial heterogeneity in lung cancer. TCRdb recomputed calls from the 5' RACE reads with MiXCR, one row per CDR3 protein. The repertoire holds about 70,000 distinct CDR3 sequences, with 8% to 9.5% as singletons. Time point noted: blood at routine non-recurrence follow-up after resection. The sequencing used PBMCs, collected at follow-up. These receptors came from a female donor with early-stage non-small cell lung cancer.

Many counts were recorded for this clonotype. The rearrangement joins TRBV24-1 to TRBJ2-1, with D possibly called TRBD1 or TRBD2 (5 bases each). Germline CDR1 is KGHDR and CDR2 is SFDVKD. V was trimmed by 5 bases and J by 6 bases, leaving 13 bases between them. CDR3 length equals 14 residues. Here the CDR3 reads CATSGQLGTNEQFF. CDR3 nucleotides: TGTGCCACCAGTGGACAACTAGGGACCAATGAGCAGTTCTTC.

This clonotype was seen repeatedly, ten times or more. The rearrangement links TRBV7-8 to TRBJ2-3; D is perhaps TRBD1 or TRBD2 (5 bases each). This CDR3 contains 18 residues. Germline CDR1 and CDR2: SGHVS and FQNEAQ. Trimming took 4 bases from V and 0 from J, leaving 20 bases between them. The CDR3 reads CASSSGRPTITSTDTQYF. CDR3 DNA sequence: TGTGCCAGCAGCTCGGGACGCCCGACCATTACTAGCACAGATACGCAGTATTTT.

This clonotype occurred a few times. This chain connects TRBV7-9 to TRBJ1-2; perhaps TRBD1 as D (6 bases). CDR3 length: 13 residues. Germline assignment: CDR1 SEHNR and CDR2 FQNEAQ (reference sequence). Trimming removed 5 bases at V and 5 bases at J, with 12 bases between. Here the CDR3 reads CASSPRGLYGYTF. CDR3 nucleotide sequence: TGTGCCAGCAGCCCCAGGGGTTTATATGGCTACACCTTC.

This clonotype was seen a handful of times. This chain uses TRBV7-9 with TRBJ1-1; TRBD1 matches at 7 bases. Germline V lookup: CDR1 SEHNR, CDR2 FQNEAQ (reference sequence). The ends lost 3 bases at V and 1 base at J; junction bases unmatched: 5. The CDR3 is 15 residues long. The CDR3 loop is CASSFAYRGNTEAFF. DNA of the CDR3: TGTGCCAGCAGCTTTGCTTACAGGGGGAACACTGAAGCTTTCTTT.

In its sample, this clonotype was seen many times. This rearrangement joins TRBV28 to TRBJ1-1; 7 nucleotides align to TRBD1. Per the germline V gene, CDR1 is MDHEN and CDR2 is SYDVKM. The CDR3 has 14 amino acids. The junction had 11 bases not matched to a gene; V was cut back by 6 bases and J by 7 bases. CDR3 residues: CASSLTGQTNEAFF. CDR3 sequence (DNA): TGTGCCAGCAGCTTGACGGGACAGACAAATGAAGCTTTCTTT.

This clonotype came up a few times. This chain joins TRBV28 and TRBJ2-7; D might be TRBD1 (6 bases). V shed 2 bases and J shed 5 bases, with 19 bases lying between them. The length of the CDR3 is 16 residues. CDR1 and CDR2 (germline): MDHEN, SYDVKM. The CDR3 DNA reads TGTGCCAGCAGTTTACCCTGGACAGCCGGTAACGACGAGCAGTACTTC. Protein sequence: CASSLPWTAGNDEQYF.

On this clonotype: The junction shows a germline mismatch at one end, possibly a read error. The V gene is TRBV7-7, the J gene TRBJ2-1, with 13 bases fitting TRBD2. Germline-derived CDR1 and CDR2 are SSHAT and FNYEAQ (reference sequence). This CDR3 region has 15 residues. The CDR3 loop reads CASSKGLAGSNEQFF. The CDR3 DNA reads TGTGCTAGCAGCAAGGGACTAGCGGGAAGTAATGAGCAGTTCTTC.

The chain recombines TRBV5-4 with TRBJ2-1; 8 bases fit TRBD2. V lost 4 bases, J lost 4 bases, and 10 bases stayed unmatched. CDR1 and CDR2 (germline): SGHNT, YYREEE (reference sequence). This CDR3 is 16 amino acids long. The CDR3, as DNA: TGTGCCAGCAGCCCCAAAGGCGGGGGGCGGTACAATGAGCAGTTCTTC. Its translation: CASSPKGGGRYNEQFF.

This clonotype was picked up many times. The genes are TRBV11-2 and TRBJ2-2; D may be TRBD2 (6 bases). Germline V gene sequence: CDR1 SGHAT, CDR2 FQNNGV. CDR3 length: 12 residues. Trimming stripped 5 bases from V and 5 bases from J, with 6 bases between. The CDR3 DNA reads as TGTGCCAGCAGCGCGGGGACCGGGGAGCTGTTTTTT. Protein sequence: CASSAGTGELFF.

This clonotype was recorded at least ten times. The J gene is TRBJ2-2, the V gene TRBV6-7, with 7 bases lining up with TRBD2. TRBV6-7 is flagged as an ORF with uncertain function. V lost 6 bases, J lost 7 bases, and 8 bases stayed unmatched. The CDR3 runs to 14 residues. The DNA for the CDR3 is TGTGCCAGCAGCTCTACGGGACTACACGGGGAGCTGTTTTTT. Translating it yields CASSSTGLHGELFF.

This clonotype was counted only a few times. This chain connects TRBV20-1 to TRBJ1-2, with a tentative D call TRBD1 (6 bases). From germline, CDR1 is DFQATT and CDR2 SNEGSKA (reference sequence). This CDR3 spans 13 amino acids. Trimming removed 2 bases at V and 6 bases at J, with 13 bases between. The CDR3 sequence is CSARMKGGNGYTF. Here the CDR3 DNA reads TGCAGTGCTAGAATGAAGGGGGGGAATGGCTACACCTTC.

This chain joins TRBV6-5 and TRBJ1-1; D is uncertain. Trimming left V 0 bases short and J 11 bases short, with 16 bases between. From germline, CDR1 is MNHEY and CDR2 SVGAGI. CDR3 size: 14 residues. The CDR3 here is CASSYSGVGFEAFF. The DNA of the CDR3 is TGTGCCAGCAGTTACTCGGGAGTGGGCTTCGAGGCTTTCTTT.

This clonotype was counted ten times or more. The CDR3 region has the DNA TGTGCCGTGGGGTGGAACTACGAGCAGTACTTC. Protein product: CAVGWNYEQYF. This chain uses TRBV27 with TRBJ2-7; D not certain. CDR1 is MNHEY, CDR2 SMNVEV, per germline (reference sequence). The CDR3 consists of 11 residues. V lost 11 bases and J 3 bases, leaving 11 bases between the germline ends.

In this sample, this clonotype turned up a few times. The chain employs TRBV9 and TRBJ1-1; D is perhaps TRBD1 (5 bases). Per the germline V gene, CDR1 is SGDLS and CDR2 is YYNGEE. The CDR3 covers 14 residues. The V and J ends lost 4 bases and 5 bases respectively, with 15 bases between them. The CDR3 loop reads CASSPRQGRTEAFF. The CDR3 region has the DNA TGTGCCAGCAGCCCCCGTCAGGGTCGGACTGAAGCTTTCTTT. Together with reference TRBV9 and TRBJ1-1, the CDR3 gives the full variable domain: DSGVTQTPKHLITATGQRVTLRCSPRSGDLSVYWYQQSLDQGLQFLIQYYNGEERAKGNILERFSAQQFPDLHSELNLSSLELGDSALYFCASSPRQGRTEAFFGQGTRLTVV.

The chain links TRBV12-3 or TRBV12-4 to TRBJ1-1; 7 bases align to TRBD1. With V trimmed by 7 bases and J by 8 bases, 13 bases remained unmatched. The CDR3 consists of 14 residues. CDR3 in DNA: TGTGCCAGCAATCACAGGGGCTACCAGAGGGAAGCTTTCTTT. Translating gives CASNHRGYQREAFF.

This clonotype has more than one count but fewer than ten. The rearrangement links TRBV6-1 to TRBJ2-2; D is unresolved. CDR3 length equals 13 residues. Trimming removed 8 bases at V and 6 bases at J, with 13 bases between. In germline, CDR1 is MNHNS, CDR2 SASEGT. The chain's CDR3 is CASRTYSPGELFF. The CDR3 nucleotides read TGTGCCAGCCGAACTTATAGCCCCGGGGAGCTGTTTTTT.

This clonotype appeared many times. The V and J genes are TRBV2 and TRBJ2-3, with TRBD2 identical over 9 bases. CDR1 SNHLY and CDR2 FYNNEI come from the germline V gene. The trim removed 8 bases at V and 4 bases at J, leaving 16 bases unmatched. The CDR3 length is 17 residues. The CDR3 region is CASRPWAAGGRADTQYF. As DNA, the CDR3 is TGTGCCAGCCGACCTTGGGCGGCGGGAGGGAGAGCAGATACGCAGTATTTT.

The rearrangement links TRBV5-5 to TRBJ1-4; no definite D call. Trimming stripped 2 bases from V and 3 bases from J, with 17 bases between. This CDR3 comprises 17 residues. Germline CDR1 SGHKS, CDR2 YYEKEE (reference sequence). CDR3 nucleotide sequence: TGTGCCAGCAGCTTTCGCGACACCGGAGCGCCTAATGAAAAACTGTTTTTT. This codes for CASSFRDTGAPNEKLFF.

This clonotype was observed a few times. The chain joins TRBV3-1 to TRBJ2-3, with 7 bases identical to TRBD2. J gave up 2 bases and V 2 bases, and 10 bases lay outside the gene matches. The germline V gene has CDR1 LGHDT and CDR2 YNNKEL (reference sequence). The CDR3 has 17 residues. CDR3 sequence reads: CASSQLGLGETTDTQYF. The CDR3 nucleotides read TGTGCCAGCAGCCAACTCGGACTAGGGGAAACCACAGATACGCAGTATTTT.

This clonotype was seen a few times. The V gene is TRBV2, the J gene TRBJ1-1; 10 bases line up with TRBD1. This CDR3 is built from 14 residues. The V segment lost 10 bases and the J segment 1 base; nucleotides outside the gene matches: 6. Germline V gene lookup returns CDR1 SNHLY and CDR2 FYNNEI. Here the CDR3 reads CATFRDRGNTEAFF. CDR3 bases: TGTGCCACCTTCCGGGACAGGGGGAACACTGAAGCTTTCTTT.

This clonotype is judged medium-sized (0.01 to 0.1%). DNA for the CDR3: TGTGCCAGTGCACAGGGGTTTCGCACTGAAGCTTTCTTT. Protein product: CASAQGFRTEAFF. V is TRBV12-3 or TRBV12-4 and J is TRBJ1-1; 7 bases line up with TRBD1. Losses at the gene ends were 9 bases for V and 4 bases for J; bases not matched to a gene: 8. CDR3 length: 13 amino acids.

This clonotype has just a few counts. The chain employs TRBV7-9 and TRBJ2-7; D may be TRBD1 (6 bases). CDR3 size: 16 residues. From germline, CDR1 is SEHNR and CDR2 FQNEAQ (reference sequence). Trimming left V 3 bases short and J 1 base short, with 16 bases between. Here the CDR3 reads CASSFKQGIGSYEQYF. CDR3 coding DNA: TGTGCCAGCAGCTTTAAACAGGGAATTGGGTCCTACGAGCAGTACTTC. Drawing the rest from reference TRBV7-9 and TRBJ2-7, the complete variable domain is DTGVSQNPRHKITKRGQNVTFRCDPISEHNRLYWYRQTLGQGPEFLTYFQNEAQLEKSRLLSDRFSAERPKGSFSTLEIQRTEQGDSAMYLCASSFKQGIGSYEQYFGPGTRLTVT.

The sample holds many counts of this clonotype. The junction departs from germline at one end; a sequencing error may be responsible. This chain connects TRBV28 to TRBJ2-5; TRBD2 matches 8 bases. Per the germline V gene, CDR1 is MDHEN and CDR2 is SYDVKM. This CDR3 spans 15 amino acids. CDR3 region: CASSLGSSGTSRSEF. The CDR3 nucleotides are TGTGCCAGCAGTTTGGGATCCTCCGGGACTAGTCGTTCGGAATTC.

This clonotype was seen a few times. The J gene is TRBJ2-1, the V gene TRBV7-2; 8 nucleotides match TRBD2. The CDR3 loop spans 15 amino acids. J was trimmed by 7 bases and V by 1 base; bases with no gene match: 6. Germline V CDR1 and CDR2: SGHTA, FQGNSA. CDR3 in DNA: TGTGCCAGCAGCTTAGACGGGAGGGAGGTTAATGAGCAGTTCTTC. Translation: CASSLDGREVNEQFF. The full variable domain, with the rest looked up from reference TRBV7-2 and TRBJ2-1, is GAGVSQSPSNKVTEKGKDVELRCDPISGHTALYWYRQSLGQGLEFLIYFQGNSAPDKSGLPSDRFSAERTGGSVSTLTIQRTQQEDSAVYLCASSLDGREVNEQFFGPGTRLTVL.

This clonotype has a count of ten or more. CDR3 residues: CASSVGQGDSPLHF. The CDR3 bases are TGTGCCAGCAGCGTAGGACAGGGGGATTCACCCCTCCACTTT. The V gene is TRBV9, the J gene TRBJ1-6; 9 bases align to TRBD1. This CDR3 region has 14 residues. CDR1 is SGDLS, CDR2 YYNGEE, per germline. V was clipped by 0 bases and J by 8 bases; unmatched bases: 0.